This TCR beta chain was sequenced during a study of T cells in Graves' hyperthyroidism and ophthalmopathy. What was amplified from RNA transcripts were TCR beta CDR3 regions. Primed by the HTBI set, a first-round RT-PCR was run on the TCR CDR3. TCRdb fed the multiplex PCR reads into MiXCR, producing one record per CDR3 protein. The sample has around 300,000 distinct CDR3 sequences, 25% to 30% seen once. Study results and caveats: Ophthalmopathy could be told apart from stable hyperthyroidism with a 13 V-J model.

This clonotype was seen ten or more times. The antigen is not known. In patients aged 18 to 65, hyperthyroidism was newly diagnosed, with duration under 2 months. Thyroid ultrasound and orbital computed tomography, with clinical symptoms and serum thyroxine and TRAb, informed diagnoses. The source of this sequence is a man aged 40-55 years with Graves' hyperthyroidism that later progressed to Graves' ophthalmopathy. What was sequenced was blood.

This chain's CDR3 is CASSTSPNSGNTIYF. The CDR3 DNA follows: TGTGCCAGTAGTACGTCACCGAACTCTGGAAACACCATATATTTT. The chain links TRBV19 to TRBJ1-3; D uncertain. CDR3 length: 15 amino acids. Trimming left V 4 bases short and J 0 bases short, with 10 bases between. The germline gives CDR1 LNHDA, CDR2 SQIVND (reference sequence).